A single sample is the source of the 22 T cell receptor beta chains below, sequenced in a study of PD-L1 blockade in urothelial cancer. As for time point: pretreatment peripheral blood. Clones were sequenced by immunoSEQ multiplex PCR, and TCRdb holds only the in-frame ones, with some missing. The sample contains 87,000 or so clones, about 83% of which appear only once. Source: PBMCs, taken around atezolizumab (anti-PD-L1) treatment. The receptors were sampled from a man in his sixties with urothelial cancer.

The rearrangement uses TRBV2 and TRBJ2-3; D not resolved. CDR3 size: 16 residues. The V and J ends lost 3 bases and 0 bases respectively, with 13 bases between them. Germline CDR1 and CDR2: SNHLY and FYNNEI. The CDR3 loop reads CASSERQPASTDTQYF. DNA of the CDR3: TGTGCCAGCAGTGAGAGGCAGCCCGCTAGCACAGATACGCAGTATTTT.

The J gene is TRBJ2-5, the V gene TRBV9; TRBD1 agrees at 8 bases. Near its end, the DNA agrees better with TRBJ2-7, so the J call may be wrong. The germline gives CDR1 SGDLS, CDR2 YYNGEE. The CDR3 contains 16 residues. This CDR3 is CASSPRRDRSSYEQYF. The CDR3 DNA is TGTGCCAGCAGCCCCCGCCGGGACAGGAGCTCCTACGAGCAGTACTTC.

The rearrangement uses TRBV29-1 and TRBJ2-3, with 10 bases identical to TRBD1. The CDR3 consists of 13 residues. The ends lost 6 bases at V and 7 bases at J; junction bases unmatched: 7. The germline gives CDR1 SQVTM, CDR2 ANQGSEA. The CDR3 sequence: CSVGTGDANTQYF. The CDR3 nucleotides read TGCAGCGTCGGGACAGGGGATGCGAATACGCAGTATTTT.

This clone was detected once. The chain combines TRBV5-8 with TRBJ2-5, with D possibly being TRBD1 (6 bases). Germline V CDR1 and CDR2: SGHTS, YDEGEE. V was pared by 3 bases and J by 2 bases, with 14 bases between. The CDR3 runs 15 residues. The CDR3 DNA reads TGTGCCAGCAGCTGGGGGTCGAGGGGGCAAGAGACCCAGTACTTC. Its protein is CASSWGSRGQETQYF.

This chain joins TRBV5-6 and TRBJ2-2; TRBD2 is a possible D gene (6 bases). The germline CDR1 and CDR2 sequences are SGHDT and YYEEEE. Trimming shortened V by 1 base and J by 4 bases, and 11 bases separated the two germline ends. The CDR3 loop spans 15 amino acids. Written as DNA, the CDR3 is TGTGCCAGCAGCTTGAGGGTGACTAGCACCGGGGAGCTGTTTTTT. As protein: CASSLRVTSTGELFF. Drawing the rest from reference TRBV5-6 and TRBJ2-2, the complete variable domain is DAGVTQSPTHLIKTRGQQVTLRCSPKSGHDTVSWYQQALGQGPQFIFQYYEEEERQRGNFPDRFSGHQFPNYSSELNVNALLLGDSALYLCASSLRVTSTGELFFGEGSRLTVL.

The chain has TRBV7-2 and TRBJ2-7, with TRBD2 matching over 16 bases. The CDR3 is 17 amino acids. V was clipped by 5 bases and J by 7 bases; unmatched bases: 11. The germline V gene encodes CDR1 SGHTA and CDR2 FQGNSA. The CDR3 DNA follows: TGTGCCAGCAGCCCCCGGGGACTAGCGGGAGGGACAAGGGAGCAGTACTTC. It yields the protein CASSPRGLAGGTREQYF.

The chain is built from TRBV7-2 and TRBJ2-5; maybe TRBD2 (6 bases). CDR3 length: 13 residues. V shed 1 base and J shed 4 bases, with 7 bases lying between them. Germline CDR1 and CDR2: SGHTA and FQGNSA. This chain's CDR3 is CASSLVSGETQYF. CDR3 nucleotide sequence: TGTGCCAGCAGCTTAGTTAGCGGAGAGACCCAGTACTTC.

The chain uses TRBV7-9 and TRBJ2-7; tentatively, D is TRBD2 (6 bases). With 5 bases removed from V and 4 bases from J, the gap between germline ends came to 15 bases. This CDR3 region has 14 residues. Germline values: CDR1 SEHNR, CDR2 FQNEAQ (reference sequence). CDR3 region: CASSPREAVYEQYF. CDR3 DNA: TGTGCCAGCAGCCCGAGGGAGGCAGTGTACGAGCAGTACTTC. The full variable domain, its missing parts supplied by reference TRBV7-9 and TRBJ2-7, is DTGVSQNPRHKITKRGQNVTFRCDPISEHNRLYWYRQTLGQGPEFLTYFQNEAQLEKSRLLSDRFSAERPKGSFSTLEIQRTEQGDSAMYLCASSPREAVYEQYFGPGTRLTVT.

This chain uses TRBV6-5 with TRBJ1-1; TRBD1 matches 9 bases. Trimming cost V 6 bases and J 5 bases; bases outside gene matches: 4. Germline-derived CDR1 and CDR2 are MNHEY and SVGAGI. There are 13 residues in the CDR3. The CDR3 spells CASSRDRVTEAFF. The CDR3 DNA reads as TGTGCCAGCAGCCGGGACAGGGTAACTGAAGCTTTCTTT.

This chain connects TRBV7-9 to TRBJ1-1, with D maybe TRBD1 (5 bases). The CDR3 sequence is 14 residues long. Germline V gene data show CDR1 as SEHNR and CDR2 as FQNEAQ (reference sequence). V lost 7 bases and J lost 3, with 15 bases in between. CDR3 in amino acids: CASTFTDSYTEAFF. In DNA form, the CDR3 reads TGTGCCAGCACCTTCACCGACAGCTACACTGAAGCTTTCTTT.

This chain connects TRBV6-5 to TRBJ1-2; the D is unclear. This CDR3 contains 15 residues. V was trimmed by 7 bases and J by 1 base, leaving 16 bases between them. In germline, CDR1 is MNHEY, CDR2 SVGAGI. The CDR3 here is CASTQSADVNYGYTF. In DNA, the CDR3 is TGTGCCAGCACCCAGAGCGCAGACGTTAACTATGGCTACACCTTC.

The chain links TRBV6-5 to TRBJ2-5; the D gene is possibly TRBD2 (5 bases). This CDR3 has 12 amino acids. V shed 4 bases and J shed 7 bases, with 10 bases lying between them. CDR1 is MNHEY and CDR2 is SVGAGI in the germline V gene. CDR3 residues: CASSFGSGTQYF. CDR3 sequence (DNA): TGTGCCAGCAGTTTTGGCAGCGGGACCCAGTACTTC.

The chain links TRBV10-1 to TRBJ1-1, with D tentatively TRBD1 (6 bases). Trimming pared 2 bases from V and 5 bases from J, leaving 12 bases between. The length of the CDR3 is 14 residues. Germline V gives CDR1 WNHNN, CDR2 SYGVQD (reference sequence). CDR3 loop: CASSERGGRTEAFF. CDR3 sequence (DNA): TGCGCCAGCAGTGAGAGGGGGGGGCGAACTGAAGCTTTCTTT.

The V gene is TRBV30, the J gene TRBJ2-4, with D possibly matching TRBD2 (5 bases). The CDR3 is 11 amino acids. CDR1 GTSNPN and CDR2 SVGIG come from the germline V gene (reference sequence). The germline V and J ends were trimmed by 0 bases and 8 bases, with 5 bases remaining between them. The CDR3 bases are TGTGCCTGGAGTGTCGGGGACATTCAGTACTTC. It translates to CAWSVGDIQYF.

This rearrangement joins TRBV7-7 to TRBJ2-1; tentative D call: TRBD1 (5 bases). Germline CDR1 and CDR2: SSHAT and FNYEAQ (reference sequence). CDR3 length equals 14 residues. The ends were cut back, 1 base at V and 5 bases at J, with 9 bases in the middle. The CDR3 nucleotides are TGTGCCAGCAGCTTAGGCGGCAGGGACAATGAGCAGTTCTTC. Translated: CASSLGGRDNEQFF.

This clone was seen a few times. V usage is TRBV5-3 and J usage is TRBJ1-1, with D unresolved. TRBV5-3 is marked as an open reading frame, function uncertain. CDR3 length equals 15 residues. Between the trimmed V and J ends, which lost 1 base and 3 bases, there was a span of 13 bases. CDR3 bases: TGTGCCAGAAGCTTGAGCCACGGGAACTACACTGAAGCTTTCTTT. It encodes CARSLSHGNYTEAFF.

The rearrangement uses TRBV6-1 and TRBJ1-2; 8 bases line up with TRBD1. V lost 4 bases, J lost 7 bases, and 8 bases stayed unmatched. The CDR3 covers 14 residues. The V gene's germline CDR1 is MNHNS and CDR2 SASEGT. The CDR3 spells CASSGGQGARGYTF. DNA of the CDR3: TGTGCCAGCAGTGGGGGGCAGGGGGCGCGTGGCTACACCTTC.

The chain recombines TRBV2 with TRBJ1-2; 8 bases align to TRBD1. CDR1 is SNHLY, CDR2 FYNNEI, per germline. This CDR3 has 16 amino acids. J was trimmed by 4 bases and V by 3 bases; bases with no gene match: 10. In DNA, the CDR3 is TGTGCCAGCAGTGAGTCATATGGACAGGGCCTCTATGGCTACACCTTC. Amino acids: CASSESYGQGLYGYTF.

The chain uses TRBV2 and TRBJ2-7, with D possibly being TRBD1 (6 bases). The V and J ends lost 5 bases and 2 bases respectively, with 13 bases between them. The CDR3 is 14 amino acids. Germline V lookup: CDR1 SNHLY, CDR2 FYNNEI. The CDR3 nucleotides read TGTGCCAGCAGTTCTACAGGGACCCCCTACGAGCAGTACTTC. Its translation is CASSSTGTPYEQYF.

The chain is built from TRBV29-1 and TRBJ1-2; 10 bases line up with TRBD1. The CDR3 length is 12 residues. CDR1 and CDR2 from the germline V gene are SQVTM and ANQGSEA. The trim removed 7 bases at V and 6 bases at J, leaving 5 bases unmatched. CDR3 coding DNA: TGCAGCGCCCGGACAGGGGGAGATGGCTACACCTTC. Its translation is CSARTGGDGYTF.

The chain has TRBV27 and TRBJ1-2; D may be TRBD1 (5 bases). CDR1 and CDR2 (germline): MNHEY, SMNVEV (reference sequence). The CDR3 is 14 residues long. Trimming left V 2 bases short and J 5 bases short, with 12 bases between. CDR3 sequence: CASSLRVGTYGYTF. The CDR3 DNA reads TGTGCCAGCAGTTTAAGGGTCGGGACTTATGGCTACACCTTC.

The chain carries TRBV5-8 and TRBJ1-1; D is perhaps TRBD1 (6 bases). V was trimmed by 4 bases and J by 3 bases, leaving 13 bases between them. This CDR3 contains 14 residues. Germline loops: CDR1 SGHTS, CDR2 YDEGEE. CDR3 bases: TGTGCCAGCAGCCCTGGACAGTTTGACACTGAAGCTTTCTTT. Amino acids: CASSPGQFDTEAFF.